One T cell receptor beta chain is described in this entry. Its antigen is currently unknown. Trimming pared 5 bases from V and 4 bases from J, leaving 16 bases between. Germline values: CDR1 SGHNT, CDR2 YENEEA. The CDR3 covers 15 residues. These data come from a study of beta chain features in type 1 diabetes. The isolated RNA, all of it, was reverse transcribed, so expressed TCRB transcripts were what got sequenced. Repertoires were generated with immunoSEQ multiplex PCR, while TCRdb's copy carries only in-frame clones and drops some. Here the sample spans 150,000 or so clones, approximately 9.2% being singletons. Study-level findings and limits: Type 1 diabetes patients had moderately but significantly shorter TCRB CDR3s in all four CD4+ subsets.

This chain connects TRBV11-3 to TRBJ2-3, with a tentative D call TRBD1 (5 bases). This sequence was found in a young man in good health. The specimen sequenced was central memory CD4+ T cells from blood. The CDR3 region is CASSPTALLADTQYF. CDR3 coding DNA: TGTGCCAGCAGCCCGACAGCCCTGTTGGCAGATACGCAGTATTTT.